These 27 T cell receptor beta chains originate from one sample sequenced in a study of cytomegalovirus exposure and HLA in healthy donors. Libraries were prepared by immunoSEQ multiplex PCR; TCRdb keeps only in-frame clonotypes and omits some of them. This sample has 45,000 to 65,000 clones, with around 93% found just once. The sample consisted of PBMCs. These receptors came from a woman between 18 and 30 years old in good health and CMV-seropositive.

This rearrangement joins TRBV7-9 to TRBJ2-1; D perhaps matches TRBD2 (5 bases). V shed 0 bases and J shed 7 bases, with 10 bases lying between them. The germline V gene encodes CDR1 SEHNR and CDR2 FQNEAQ (reference sequence). The CDR3 is 14 residues long. The CDR3: CASSLAISANEQFF. CDR3 DNA sequence: TGTGCCAGCAGCTTAGCGATTAGCGCGAATGAGCAGTTCTTC.

The chain uses TRBV11-2 and TRBJ1-2; D gene ambiguous. The germline V and J ends were trimmed by 7 bases and 4 bases, with 13 bases remaining between them. The length of the CDR3 is 13 residues. Looked up from germline, CDR1 is SGHAT and CDR2 is FQNNGV. This CDR3 is CASTPGGFYGYTF. In DNA, the CDR3 is TGTGCCAGCACCCCCGGAGGGTTCTATGGCTACACCTTC.

V gene TRBV6-1 combines with J gene TRBJ1-4; D may be TRBD1 (6 bases). Trimming left V 11 bases short and J 5 bases short, with 18 bases between. CDR1 is MNHNS and CDR2 is SASEGT in the germline V gene. The CDR3 loop spans 14 amino acids. The CDR3 DNA reads TGTGCCTCGGGGGGGGCGCGGGGAAATGAAAAACTGTTTTTT. This encodes CASGGARGNEKLFF.

V is TRBV6-6 and J is TRBJ1-6; TRBD1 matches at 7 bases. This CDR3 is built from 14 residues. J gave up 8 bases and V 2 bases, and 3 bases lay outside the gene matches. In germline, CDR1 is MNHNY, CDR2 SVGAGI (reference sequence). The DNA of the CDR3 is TGTGCCAGCAGTTACCCCGACAGGGATTCACCCCTCCACTTT. Its translation: CASSYPDRDSPLHF.

J is TRBJ2-5 and V is TRBV7-2; D is possibly TRBD2 (6 bases). CDR3 length: 16 residues. Germline assignment: CDR1 SGHTA and CDR2 FQGNSA. V lost 5 bases and J lost 0, with 16 bases in between. The CDR3 sequence: CASSQTGTVYQETQYF. As DNA, the CDR3 is TGTGCCAGCAGCCAAACCGGGACTGTGTACCAAGAGACCCAGTACTTC. Full variable domain (missing parts from reference TRBV7-2 and TRBJ2-5): GAGVSQSPSNKVTEKGKDVELRCDPISGHTALYWYRQSLGQGLEFLIYFQGNSAPDKSGLPSDRFSAERTGGSVSTLTIQRTQQEDSAVYLCASSQTGTVYQETQYFGPGTRLLVL.

The CDR3 sequence is CASSSSSGGRTDTQYF. CDR3 DNA sequence: TGTGCCAGCAGCTCCTCTAGCGGGGGCCGCACAGATACGCAGTATTTT. The genes are TRBV7-2 and TRBJ2-3; TRBD2 agrees at 10 bases. This CDR3 has 16 residues. J gave up 1 base and V 4 bases, and 5 bases lay outside the gene matches. The germline gives CDR1 SGHTA, CDR2 FQGNSA.

The genes are TRBV21-1 and TRBJ1-2; TRBD1, the table's D call, lacks a check against the DNA. TRBV21-1 is shown as a pseudogene. This CDR3 is built from 18 residues. The CDR3 reads CASSKYRDRESPGYGYTF. The CDR3 DNA reads TGTGCCAGCAGCAAATATAGGGACAGGGAGTCCCCGGGGTATGGCTACACCTTC.

This clone has just one count. The chain combines TRBV6-4 with TRBJ1-3; D uncertain. The V and J ends lost 2 bases and 8 bases respectively, with 10 bases between them. The CDR3 totals 13 residues. CDR1 and CDR2 (germline): MRHNA, SNTAGT. The CDR3 sequence: CASSDEIGHTIYF. CDR3 nucleotide sequence: TGTGCCAGCAGTGACGAGATTGGGCACACCATATATTTT.

The V call is TRBV7-6, the J call TRBJ2-1, with a possible D match to TRBD2 (6 bases). The CDR3 contains 14 residues. Germline V gene lookup returns CDR1 SGHVS and CDR2 FNYEAQ. Trimming removed 1 base at V and 14 bases at J, with 18 bases between. CDR3 sequence (DNA): TGTGCCAGCAGCTTAGAGAGGGACTTCCGAGGGGAGTTCTTC. Translating it yields CASSLERDFRGEFF.

The chain links TRBV6-6 to TRBJ1-3, with a tentative D call TRBD1 (5 bases). The CDR3 runs to 13 residues. Trimming cost V 10 bases and J 0 bases, with 10 bases left between them. Per the germline V gene, CDR1 is MNHNY and CDR2 is SVGAGI (reference sequence). The DNA of the CDR3 is TGTGCCACAAAGGACAACTCTGGAAACACCATATATTTT. Translation: CATKDNSGNTIYF.

This chain joins TRBV6-5 and TRBJ1-2; 8 nucleotides match TRBD1. V shed 5 bases and J 8 bases; nucleotides not matched to a gene: 4. The CDR3 extends over 12 amino acids. Germline V gives CDR1 MNHEY, CDR2 SVGAGI. DNA of the CDR3: TGTGCCAGCAGTGCGACAGGGGACGGCTACACCTTC. Encoded protein: CASSATGDGYTF.

CDR3 amino acids: CASSPESAPYEQYF. The CDR3 DNA reads TGTGCCAGCAGCCCCGAAAGCGCTCCCTACGAGCAGTACTTC. The chain uses TRBV7-9 and TRBJ2-7; D unclear. Germline assignment: CDR1 SEHNR and CDR2 FQNEAQ (reference sequence). The V and J ends lost 5 bases and 2 bases respectively, with 13 bases between them. The CDR3 contains 14 residues.

This clone was recorded only once. The rearrangement uses TRBV4-1 and TRBJ2-2; 8 bases are a match to TRBD2. J gave up 4 bases and V 4 bases, and 8 bases lay outside the gene matches. The CDR3 covers 16 residues. Germline V gene data show CDR1 as MGHRA and CDR2 as YSYEKL. The CDR3 DNA reads TGCGCCAGCAGCCCTCGGGAGGGGGGGATCACCGGGGAGCTGTTTTTT. Protein sequence: CASSPREGGITGELFF.

The genes are TRBV19 and TRBJ1-1, with TRBD1 matching 9 bases. Germline V lookup: CDR1 LNHDA, CDR2 SQIVND (reference sequence). This CDR3 has 13 amino acids. Losses at the gene ends were 8 bases for V and 6 bases for J; bases not matched to a gene: 7. CDR3: CASRDRGGSEAFF. The CDR3 DNA sequence: TGTGCCAGTCGAGACAGGGGGGGATCTGAAGCTTTCTTT.

This clone occurred once. The chain recombines TRBV19 with TRBJ1-5; 8 bases line up with TRBD1. V was clipped by 3 bases and J by 8 bases; unmatched bases: 9. Germline loops: CDR1 LNHDA, CDR2 SQIVND (reference sequence). CDR3 length equals 15 residues. CDR3 coding DNA: TGTGCCAGTAGTATTTTCGGGACAGGTGGGGAGCCCCAGCATTTT. This translates into CASSIFGTGGEPQHF.

The J gene is TRBJ1-6, the V gene TRBV4-3, with D perhaps matching TRBD1 (5 bases). Germline V gene data show CDR1 as LGHNA and CDR2 as YSLEER. V lost 0 bases to trimming and J lost 4 bases, with 10 bases between them. This CDR3 region has 16 residues. The CDR3 DNA reads as TGCGCCAGCAGCCAAGAAGGGCAGGGTTATAATTCACCCCTCCACTTT. Encoded protein: CASSQEGQGYNSPLHF.

The rearrangement uses TRBV30 and TRBJ2-7, with D perhaps TRBD2 (6 bases). V shed 0 bases and J shed 0 bases, with 12 bases lying between them. The CDR3 covers 15 residues. Germline CDR1 is GTSNPN and CDR2 is SVGIG (reference sequence). CDR3 DNA sequence: TGTGCCTGGAGTGTCGGAGGGTCGAGCTCCTACGAGCAGTACTTC. It translates to CAWSVGGSSSYEQYF.

This chain joins TRBV7-8 and TRBJ2-2; D possibly corresponds to TRBD2 (5 bases). CDR1 is SGHVS and CDR2 is FQNEAQ in the germline V gene. The CDR3 is 16 amino acids. V was pared by 1 base and J by 3 bases, with 12 bases between. The CDR3, as DNA: TGTGCCAGCAGCTTAGAGTACGGCGGGTACACCGGGGAGCTGTTTTTT. Residues: CASSLEYGGYTGELFF. The entire variable domain, with the rest obtained from reference TRBV7-8 and TRBJ2-2, is as follows: GAGVSQSPRYKVAKRGQDVALRCDPISGHVSLFWYQQALGQGPEFLTYFQNEAQLDKSGLPSDRFFAERPEGSVSTLKIQRTQQEDSAVYLCASSLEYGGYTGELFFGEGSRLTVL.

This clone was seen just once. The genes are TRBV18 and TRBJ2-1; 15 bases line up with TRBD2. The germline V gene encodes CDR1 KGHSH and CDR2 LQKENI. The CDR3 totals 17 residues. V gave up 0 bases and J gave up 9 bases; unmatched junction bases: 6. The CDR3 loop is CASSPPGLAGGVIEQFF. The CDR3, as DNA: TGTGCCAGCTCACCACCCGGACTAGCGGGGGGGGTTATTGAGCAGTTCTTC.

Note on this clone: A much larger clone sits a single nucleotide away, making a read error possible. The chain couples TRBV4-2 to TRBJ2-5; perhaps TRBD2 as D (5 bases). This CDR3 comprises 14 residues. V lost 2 bases and J 0 bases, leaving 7 bases between the germline ends. Germline V CDR1 and CDR2: LGHNA, YNFKEQ. The CDR3, as DNA: TGTGCCAGCAGCCAAACCGGGGACCAAGAGACCCAGTACTTC. This codes for CASSQTGDQETQYF.

The chain carries TRBV7-2 and TRBJ2-5; D is perhaps TRBD1 (6 bases). Trimming shortened V by 0 bases and J by 3 bases, and 11 bases separated the two germline ends. The V gene's germline CDR1 is SGHTA and CDR2 FQGNSA. This CDR3 is built from 15 residues. The CDR3 loop is CASSLAQYREETQYF. CDR3 nucleotides: TGTGCCAGCAGCTTAGCGCAATACAGGGAAGAGACCCAGTACTTC.

The rearrangement uses TRBV12-5 and TRBJ1-2; the match to TRBD1 covers 10 bases. The CDR3 has 14 residues. Germline trimming cut 6 bases from V and 5 bases from J; bases unmatched to any gene: 6. Per the germline V gene, CDR1 is LGHNT and CDR2 is FRNRAP. The DNA of the CDR3 is TGTGCTAGTGGGGGGGACAGGGGATTATATGGCTACACCTTC. Its translation: CASGGDRGLYGYTF. The full variable domain, with the rest looked up from reference TRBV12-5 and TRBJ1-2, is DARVTQTPRHKVTEMGQEVTMRCQPILGHNTVFWYRQTMMQGLELLAYFRNRAPLDDSGMPKDRFSAEMPDATLATLKIQPSEPRDSAVYFCASGGDRGLYGYTFGSGTRLTVV.

The V and J genes are TRBV10-2 and TRBJ2-7; tentatively, D is TRBD2 (5 bases). This CDR3 has 13 amino acids. Trimming left V 3 bases short and J 2 bases short, with 8 bases between. Germline V gene lookup returns CDR1 WSHSY and CDR2 SAAADI. The CDR3 sequence: CASSDRDPYEQYF. The CDR3 nucleotides read TGCGCCAGCAGTGATCGGGATCCCTACGAGCAGTACTTC.

V is TRBV6-1 and J is TRBJ1-5; possible D gene TRBD1, 5 bases. Germline V CDR1 and CDR2: MNHNS, SASEGT. Trimming cost V 5 bases and J 5 bases, with 16 bases left between them. The CDR3 sequence is 15 residues long. The CDR3: CASSSWIDSYQPQHF. CDR3 sequence (DNA): TGTGCCAGCAGTAGTTGGATCGACAGTTATCAGCCCCAGCATTTT.

V is TRBV4-3 and J is TRBJ1-2; no definite D call. Germline V gene data show CDR1 as LGHNA and CDR2 as YSLEER. This CDR3 spans 14 amino acids. Between the trimmed V and J ends, which lost 0 bases and 7 bases, there was a span of 12 bases. The DNA for the CDR3 is TGCGCCAGCAGCCAAGATCTTGCGGTGGTTGGCTACACCTTC. This gives the protein CASSQDLAVVGYTF.

V usage is TRBV5-1 and J usage is TRBJ2-7, with 8 nucleotides matching TRBD2. V dropped 4 bases and J dropped 2; count of bases not matched to a gene: 5. The germline CDR1 and CDR2 sequences are SGHRS and YFSETQ. The CDR3 runs to 14 residues. The CDR3 reads CASSQAGVPYEQYF. The CDR3 DNA reads as TGCGCCAGCAGCCAAGCGGGGGTCCCCTACGAGCAGTACTTC.

The V call is TRBV18, the J call TRBJ1-5; a weak D match, TRBD1 (6 bases). Germline V gene sequence: CDR1 KGHSH, CDR2 LQKENI. V lost 2 bases and J 11 bases, leaving 19 bases between the germline ends. This CDR3 spans 15 amino acids. CDR3: CASSPGQPIGMTQHF. The CDR3 DNA reads as TGTGCCAGCTCACCAGGACAGCCCATCGGTATGACCCAGCATTTT.